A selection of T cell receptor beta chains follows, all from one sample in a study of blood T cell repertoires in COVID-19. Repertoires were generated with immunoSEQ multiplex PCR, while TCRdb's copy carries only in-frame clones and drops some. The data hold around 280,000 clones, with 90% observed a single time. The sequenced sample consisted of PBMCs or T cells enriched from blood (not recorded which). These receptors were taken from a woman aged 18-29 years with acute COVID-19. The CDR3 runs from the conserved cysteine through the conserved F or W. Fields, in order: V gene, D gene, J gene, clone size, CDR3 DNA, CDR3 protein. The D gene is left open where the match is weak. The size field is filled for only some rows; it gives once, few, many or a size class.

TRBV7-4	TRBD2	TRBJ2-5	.	TGTGCCAGCAGCACCCCGCCGGGACTAGCGGGGCCCCAAGAGACCCAGTACTTC	CASSTPPGLAGPQETQYF
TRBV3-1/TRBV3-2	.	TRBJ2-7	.	TGTGCCAGCGGTCGGAGAAGCTCCTACGAGCAGTACTTC	CASGRRSSYEQYF
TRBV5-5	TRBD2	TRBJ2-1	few	TGTGCCAGCAGCTTGGGGCTAGCGGTCTACAATGAGCAGTTCTTC	CASSLGLAVYNEQFF
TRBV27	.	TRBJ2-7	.	TGTGCCAGCAGTTTATGGGGCGGTTCCTACGAGCAGTACTTC	CASSLWGGSYEQYF
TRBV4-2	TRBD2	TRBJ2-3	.	TGTGCCAGCAGCCAAGACCCTCCCTCGCGGGAGTCGTCCGATACGCAGTATTTT	CASSQDPPSRESSDTQYF
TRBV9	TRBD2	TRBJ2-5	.	TGTGCCAGCAGCACTTTCCAGGGCGGGAGTGGAGAGACCCAGTACTTC	CASSTFQGGSGETQYF
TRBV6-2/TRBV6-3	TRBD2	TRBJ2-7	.	TGTGCCAGCAGTGGAGATAGCGGGAGAATCTTCGAGCAGTACTTC	CASSGDSGRIFEQYF
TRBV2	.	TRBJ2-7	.	TGTGCCAGCAGTGAAGGTGTGGGCGTGCCGTACTTC	CASSEGVGVPYF
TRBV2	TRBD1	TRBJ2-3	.	TGTGCCAGCAGTGTCGGGACAGGGGGCACAGATACGCAGTATTTT	CASSVGTGGTDTQYF
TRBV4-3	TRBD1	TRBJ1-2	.	TGCGCCAGCAGCTATAGACAGGGGGGAAACTATGGCTACACCTTC	CASSYRQGGNYGYTF
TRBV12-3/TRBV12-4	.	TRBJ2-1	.	TGTGCCAGCAGTTTAAGGCGGGACGGTGAGCAGTTCTTC	CASSLRRDGEQFF
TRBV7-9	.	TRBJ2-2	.	TGTGCCAGCAGCTTGATGAAGCGCCAAAACACCGGGGAGCTGTTTTTT	CASSLMKRQNTGELFF
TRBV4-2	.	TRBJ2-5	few	TGTGCCAGCGCCCCAGGGTTAGCCCCCCAGTACTTC	CASAPGLAPQYF
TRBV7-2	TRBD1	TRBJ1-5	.	TGTGCCAGCAGCTCAAGGGCAGGGGGCGCGAGCAATCAGCCCCAGCATTTT	CASSSRAGGASNQPQHF